This T cell receptor (beta chain) was sequenced for a study of T-cell memory formation after mild COVID-19 (dated by TCRdb to the early 2020s). Regarding the study in general: Most TCR sequence clusters were specific to one of the two donors. In a couple of donors, T-cell clones that expanded and contracted after mild COVID-19 were tracked by sequencing TCRalpha and TCRbeta repertoires over time. The cohort was made up of two young adult volunteers, one female and one male, who were previously healthy. Overall study results and their limits: Some responding clones were found in pre-infection memory, which suggests that pre-existing cross-reactive memory T cells took part in the SARS-CoV-2 response. Whether the second-wave clones peaking on day 37 were SARS-CoV-2 specific was not confirmed. Contracting CD4+ clones appeared mostly in the CM and EM memory subsets, whereas CD8+ clones were enriched in EMRA. From day 15 to 85, contracting clones showed balanced CD4/CD8 phenotypes, whereas a second wave of clones that expanded from day 15 to 37 leaned towards CD4+. Only a couple of mild cases were covered in the study, and larger cohorts including severe cases with pre-infection samples were considered necessary.

This clonotype was seen more than once but under ten times. Its antigen remains undetermined. Germline and junction disagree at one end, which may indicate a read error. PBMCs were isolated by Ficoll-Paque density gradient centrifugation. The CDR3 goes from the cysteine to the phenylalanine over 11 residues. The retained sequence is limited to the CDR3, 33 bases, with the frame set at the first base. The germline V gene yields SGHTA for CDR1 and FQGNSA for CDR2. Instrument on record: Illumina NovaSeq 6000. TCRalpha and TCRbeta cDNA libraries were built by 5'RACE with constant-segment primers, adding sample barcodes and unique molecular identifiers. Trizol reagent was used to extract RNA from every sample. Libraries were amplified in two PCR steps, with a second sample barcode and Illumina TruSeq adapters added in the second step. Libraries were sequenced on an Illumina NovaSeq with 2 x 150 bp paired-end reads. The study's processing was this. Demultiplexing of reads and collapsing into UMI-guided consensus sequences were performed with migec v1.2.7. Using mixcr v2.1.11, the UMI consensuses were aligned to TRA and TRB V and J templates and assembled into clonotypes. Clonotypes were classified as expanded or contracted when called significant by both edgeR and NoisET, with noise models trained on biological replicates. For edgeR calls, the cutoffs were a false discovery rate-adjusted p below 0.01 and a log2 fold-change threshold of 1. PCA with hierarchical clustering of max-normalized trajectories of the 1000 most abundant clonotypes was used as exploratory dynamics analysis. Separately sequenced CD4+ and CD8+ repertoires were used to assign a CD4 or CD8 phenotype to each responding clone. TCRdb reanalyzed the raw reads on its own, using fastp at Q25 for trimming and MiXCR for clone calling, and kept in-frame beta chains. Identical CDR3 protein sequences are pooled into one entry, listed with their most common genes and DNA. The V and J calls, along with clone size, are taken from TCRdb and not from the paper's own processing. Counted in this sample were roughly 350,000 distinct CDR3 sequences; over 25% of them appeared once. The ten biggest clones cover roughly 12% of the sample.

This clonotype was sampled from an adult woman who had mild COVID-19 (a few samples of this study predate the infection). The sample titles of this study are shuffled in the database, so cell type and time point are left out; the donor was told from shared clones. Material: PBMCs or a T cell subset sorted from them (not recorded which). Rearrangement joined TRBV7-2 to TRBJ2-1; tentative D gene TRBD2, with 6 bases matching. The CDR3: CASSFGGAGIF. The DNA sequence reads TGTGCCAGCAGCTTTGGCGGGGCGGGTATCTTC.